This T cell receptor beta chain was observed in a study of PD-L1 blockade in urothelial cancer. Study in general: About 85% of the 29 patients were men whose urothelial cancer was bladder-origin. Blood analysis was done at 3 weeks (second dose) and 6 weeks after treatment began. Median blood clonality was around 0.08, with 80,000 to 100,000 unique TCRs. Whole-study results and caveats: Better progression-free and overall survival followed lower pretreatment blood clonality.

The protocol was immunoSEQ multiplex PCR, while the TCRdb copy is restricted to in-frame clones and leaves out a portion. Among about 87,000 clones, about four fifths were seen once, and the ten largest hold approximately 2.1%. This clone came up a few times. The antigen remains unidentified. This CDR3 is 16 amino acids long. The V end was cut by 6 bases, the J end by 5 bases, with 20 bases between. Germline-derived CDR1 and CDR2 are SGHAT and FQNNGV. This sample's time point: pretreatment peripheral blood. The chain has TRBV11-2 and TRBJ2-1; tentatively, D is TRBD1 (6 bases). The sequence derives from a man in his 60s with urothelial cancer. The sample here was PBMCs, taken around atezolizumab (anti-PD-L1) treatment. As DNA, the CDR3 is TGTGCCAGCAGACCACTACAGGGTACTATGAACAATGAGCAGTTCTTC. As protein: CASRPLQGTMNNEQFF.